This is a list of T cell receptor beta chains from one sample in a study of Tregs in tolerant kidney transplant recipients. Clones were read by immunoSEQ multiplex PCR, and TCRdb kept only the in-frame ones, dropping some. The repertoire holds tens of thousands of clones, with 85% to 90% as singletons. Specimen: CD4+ T cells from blood, collected before the transplant. These receptors were collected from a human donor who received a combined kidney and bone marrow transplant. Both conserved end residues are part of each CDR3. A D gene is named only where the DNA matches it firmly. Where a row states a size, it is once, few, many or the class of an expanded clone; other rows omit it.

J: TRBJ2-2; V: TRBV9; size: NA; length: 17; D: TRBD2; CDR3: CASTQGTSGRKTGELFF; DNA: TGTGCCAGCACCCAGGGGACTAGCGGGAGAAAAACCGGGGAGCTGTTTTTT
J: TRBJ2-1; V: TRBV11-1; size: NA; length: 17; D: TRBD2; CDR3: CASSPGLAGNAYNEQFF; DNA: TGTGCCAGCAGCCCGGGACTAGCGGGAAATGCCTACAATGAGCAGTTCTTC
J: TRBJ2-7; V: TRBV6-6; size: few; length: 15; D: TRBD2; CDR3: CASSSPAAGAGEQYF; DNA: TGTGCCAGCAGTTCCCCAGCGGCGGGAGCGGGAGAGCAGTACTTC
J: TRBJ1-2; V: TRBV28; size: NA; length: 14; D: NA; CDR3: CASSLNRANYGYTF; DNA: TGTGCCAGCAGTTTAAACAGGGCTAACTATGGCTACACCTTC
J: TRBJ1-2; V: TRBV6-1; size: NA; length: 13; D: NA; CDR3: CASMWGTNYGYTF; DNA: TGTGCCAGCATGTGGGGCACTAACTATGGCTACACCTTC
J: TRBJ1-5; V: TRBV5-8; size: NA; length: 16; D: NA; CDR3: CASSLPFRRINQPQHF; DNA: TGTGCCAGCAGCTTACCCTTTAGGAGAATCAATCAGCCCCAGCATTTT
J: TRBJ1-5; V: TRBV6-5; size: NA; length: 14; D: TRBD1; CDR3: CASRRDRFNQPQHF; DNA: TGTGCCAGCAGAAGGGACAGGTTCAATCAGCCCCAGCATTTT
J: TRBJ1-2; V: TRBV28; size: NA; length: 15; D: TRBD1; CDR3: CASSSVGTGVAGYTF; DNA: TGTGCCAGCAGTTCGGTTGGGACAGGGGTTGCTGGCTACACCTTC
J: TRBJ2-7; V: TRBV15; size: NA; length: 14; D: TRBD2; CDR3: CATSSLAGADEQYF; DNA: TGTGCCACCAGCAGCTTGGCGGGAGCCGACGAGCAGTACTTC
J: TRBJ2-1; V: TRBV10-3; size: NA; length: 17; D: TRBD2; CDR3: CAISGEASGSHYNEQFF; DNA: TGTGCCATCAGTGGGGAGGCTAGCGGGAGCCATTACAATGAGCAGTTCTTC
J: TRBJ1-1; V: TRBV9; size: NA; length: 14; D: NA; CDR3: CASSVVTTGTEAFF; DNA: TGTGCCAGCAGCGTAGTTACCACAGGGACTGAAGCTTTCTTT
J: TRBJ2-1; V: TRBV28; size: NA; length: 14; D: NA; CDR3: CASGTSSSYNEQFF; DNA: TGTGCCAGCGGGACATCGAGCTCCTACAATGAGCAGTTCTTC
J: TRBJ2-1; V: TRBV28; size: once; length: 14; D: TRBD2; CDR3: CASRTGGSYNEQFF; DNA: TGTGCCAGCAGGACGGGAGGGTCCTACAATGAGCAGTTCTTC
J: TRBJ2-7; V: TRBV5-5; size: NA; length: 14; D: TRBD2; CDR3: CASQLSGGVSEQYF; DNA: TGTGCCAGTCAGTTATCGGGAGGCGTCAGTGAGCAGTACTTC
J: TRBJ1-4; V: TRBV30; size: NA; length: 14; D: NA; CDR3: CAWSVPGIGEKLFF; DNA: TGTGCCTGGAGTGTACCAGGGATCGGTGAAAAACTGTTTTTT
J: TRBJ2-7; V: TRBV28; size: NA; length: 16; D: NA; CDR3: CASSSAGTPILVEQYF; DNA: TGTGCCAGCAGTTCCGCCGGGACACCAATCTTGGTGGAGCAGTACTTC
J: TRBJ2-5; V: TRBV11-2; size: NA; length: 16; D: NA; CDR3: CASSLDVGQIQETQYF; DNA: TGTGCCAGCAGCTTAGATGTCGGACAGATCCAAGAGACCCAGTACTTC
J: TRBJ2-1; V: TRBV28; size: NA; length: 11; D: NA; CDR3: CASSPRTEQFF; DNA: TGTGCCAGCAGTCCTCGGACAGAGCAGTTCTTC
J: TRBJ2-7; V: TRBV5-1; size: NA; length: 14; D: NA; CDR3: CASSLIPSSYEQYF; DNA: TGCGCCAGCAGCTTAATCCCCAGCTCCTACGAGCAGTACTTC
J: TRBJ2-7; V: TRBV6-1; size: NA; length: 15; D: TRBD1; CDR3: CASSEPGQGYGEQYF; DNA: TGTGCCAGCAGTGAGCCGGGACAGGGATATGGCGAGCAGTACTTC
J: TRBJ2-2; V: TRBV2; size: NA; length: 15; D: NA; CDR3: CASSEQRKNTGELFF; DNA: TGTGCCAGCAGTGAGCAGCGTAAGAACACCGGGGAGCTGTTTTTT
J: TRBJ2-3; V: TRBV18; size: NA; length: 15; D: TRBD2; CDR3: CASSPQAGDADTQYF; DNA: TGTGCCAGCTCACCACAAGCGGGAGACGCAGATACGCAGTATTTT
J: TRBJ2-5; V: TRBV9; size: NA; length: 15; D: NA; CDR3: CASSVDYRGKETQYF; DNA: TGTGCCAGCAGCGTAGATTATCGGGGAAAAGAGACCCAGTACTTC
J: TRBJ2-1; V: TRBV4-2; size: NA; length: 14; D: NA; CDR3: CASSPSQGNNEQFF; DNA: TGTGCCAGCAGCCCCTCACAGGGAAACAATGAGCAGTTCTTC
J: TRBJ2-2; V: TRBV28; size: NA; length: 15; D: TRBD2; CDR3: CASSRLAGGTGELFF; DNA: TGTGCCAGCAGTCGACTAGCGGGAGGGACCGGGGAGCTGTTTTTT
J: TRBJ2-3; V: TRBV9; size: NA; length: 14; D: NA; CDR3: CASSGHTSTDTQYF; DNA: TGTGCCAGCAGCGGTCATACTAGCACAGATACGCAGTATTTT
J: TRBJ2-1; V: TRBV30; size: NA; length: 15; D: NA; CDR3: CAWSGGDRPLLGQFF; DNA: TGTGCCTGGAGTGGGGGGGACCGTCCCTTGCTTGGGCAGTTCTTC
J: TRBJ2-1; V: TRBV5-6; size: NA; length: 16; D: TRBD2; CDR3: CASSLTSGGSYNEQFF; DNA: TGTGCCAGCAGCCTGACTAGCGGAGGGTCCTACAATGAGCAGTTCTTC
J: TRBJ2-1; V: TRBV4-3; size: once; length: 13; D: TRBD2; CDR3: CASSPRLAGEQFF; DNA: TGCGCCAGCAGCCCACGACTAGCGGGTGAGCAGTTCTTC
J: TRBJ2-1; V: TRBV29-1; size: NA; length: 12; D: TRBD1; CDR3: CSATGDYNEQFF; DNA: TGCAGCGCGACAGGGGACTACAATGAGCAGTTCTTC
J: TRBJ2-3; V: TRBV30; size: NA; length: 14; D: NA; CDR3: CAWSVLGITDTQYF; DNA: TGTGCCTGGAGTGTACTCGGGATCACAGATACGCAGTATTTT
J: TRBJ1-2; V: TRBV27; size: NA; length: 13; D: TRBD1; CDR3: CASSPGTGIGYTF; DNA: TGTGCCAGCAGCCCCGGGACAGGGATTGGCTACACCTTC
J: TRBJ1-2; V: TRBV20-1; size: few; length: 11; D: NA; CDR3: CSASDSYGYTF; DNA: TGCAGTGCTAGCGACAGCTATGGCTACACCTTC
J: TRBJ1-5; V: TRBV2; size: few; length: 13; D: NA; CDR3: CASRGDGYQPQHF; DNA: TGTGCCAGCAGAGGGGATGGGTATCAGCCCCAGCATTTT
J: TRBJ2-7; V: TRBV30; size: NA; length: 14; D: NA; CDR3: CAWSVQQDTYEQYF; DNA: TGTGCCTGGAGTGTACAACAGGACACCTACGAGCAGTACTTC
J: TRBJ2-7; V: TRBV28; size: NA; length: 11; D: TRBD2; CDR3: CASSLRGEQYF; DNA: TGTGCCAGCAGTTTGCGGGGGGAGCAGTACTTC
J: TRBJ1-5; V: TRBV19; size: NA; length: 15; D: NA; CDR3: CASSIDQLSNQPQHF; DNA: TGTGCCAGTAGTATAGATCAACTGAGCAATCAGCCCCAGCATTTT
J: TRBJ2-1; V: TRBV27; size: NA; length: 16; D: NA; CDR3: CASSYDRRDSYNEQFF; DNA: TGTGCCAGCAGTTACGATAGGAGGGACAGCTACAATGAGCAGTTCTTC
J: TRBJ1-5; V: TRBV7-9; size: NA; length: 12; D: NA; CDR3: CASSRGVQPQHF; DNA: TGTGCCAGCAGCCGCGGAGTGCAGCCCCAGCATTTT
J: TRBJ2-2; V: TRBV5-6; size: NA; length: 16; D: TRBD1; CDR3: CASSSLRQGATGELFF; DNA: TGTGCCAGCAGCTCGTTAAGACAGGGGGCGACCGGGGAGCTGTTTTTT
J: TRBJ2-7; V: TRBV7-2; size: NA; length: 14; D: TRBD1; CDR3: CASSFRQGVDEQYF; DNA: TGTGCCAGCAGCTTCCGACAGGGGGTAGACGAGCAGTACTTC
J: TRBJ2-1; V: TRBV14; size: NA; length: 19; D: TRBD2; CDR3: CASSQGGRGGRARNSEQFF; DNA: TGTGCCAGCAGCCAAGGAGGAAGGGGCGGGAGGGCCCGGAACTCTGAGCAGTTCTTC
J: TRBJ2-2; V: TRBV29-1; size: NA; length: 12; D: NA; CDR3: CSVDEGTGELFF; DNA: TGCAGCGTTGATGAGGGAACCGGGGAGCTGTTTTTT
J: TRBJ2-3; V: TRBV28; size: NA; length: 14; D: NA; CDR3: CASSSGQSTDTQYF; DNA: TGTGCCAGCAGTTCCGGACAGAGCACAGATACGCAGTATTTT
J: TRBJ1-2; V: TRBV2; size: NA; length: 12; D: NA; CDR3: CASSSQDYGYTF; DNA: TGTGCCAGCTCCAGTCAGGACTATGGCTACACCTTC